The T cell receptor beta chain described here comes from a study of post-analysis software for immune sequencing data. cDNA libraries of TCR beta carried unique molecular identifiers. TCRdb reprocessed the PCR reads via MiXCR and lists one record per CDR3 protein. Here the sample spans fewer than 550,000 distinct CDR3 sequences, around a third being singletons. The junction had 8 bases not matched to a gene; V was cut back by 9 bases and J by 3 bases. The CDR3 extends over 14 amino acids. Germline lookup yields CDR1 SGHKS and CDR2 YYEKEE (reference sequence). As regards this clonotype: Its specificity is unknown.

Study-wide results and limits: In patients, about five TRBV segments were more frequent than in controls, with TRBV5-6, TRBV5-1 and TRBV20-1 among them.

V and J are TRBV5-5 and TRBJ2-3; 9 positions agree with TRBD2. This sequence was found in a girl between 2 and 17 years old with multiple sclerosis. The specimen was blood. CDR3 sequence reads: CATGSGLATDTQYF. Written as DNA, the CDR3 is TGTGCCACCGGCTCGGGACTAGCAACAGATACGCAGTATTTT.